This TCR beta chain was documented in a study of beta chain features in type 1 diabetes. Sorted CD4+ subsets: naive, central memory, regulatory, stem cell-like memory (CD45RO/CCR7/CD25/CD127/CD95/CD27 panel). The sequenced template was cDNA made from the entire isolated RNA. Only in-frame clones appear in the TCRdb table, and some are missing; sequencing was by immunoSEQ multiplex PCR. The sample consists of around 250,000 clones, 20% to 25% of them appearing once. General study results and limits: People with Type 1 diabetes carried modestly yet significantly shorter TCRB CDR3s in all four CD4+ subsets. A potential PCR bias toward shorter templates would be equal in patient and control samples. Comparison showed that naive, central memory and Treg TCRB repertoires appeared more similar among patients than among healthy donors.

Details on this clone: The antigen remains unidentified.

This TCR derives from a woman aged 25 to 39 with type 1 diabetes. The source material was naive CD4+ T cells from blood.

CDR3 region: CASSQPGQGGETQYF. DNA of the CDR3: TGCGCCAGCAGCCAACCGGGACAGGGTGGGGAGACCCAGTACTTC. V is TRBV4-1 and J is TRBJ2-5; 9 bases match TRBD1. Germline CDR1 and CDR2: MGHRA and YSYEKL. The CDR3 is made up of 15 amino acids. Trimming removed 2 bases from V and 5 bases from J; junction bases left unmatched: 6.